This T cell receptor (beta chain) was sequenced in a study of cytomegalovirus exposure and HLA in healthy donors. The PCR was carried out with 60 Vbeta primers and 13 Jbeta primers. Generated by immunoSEQ multiplex PCR, the TCRdb table keeps only in-frame clones and is missing some. The profile shows approximately 220,000 clones, 65% to 85% of them singletons. CDR1 is SGHRS, CDR2 YFSETQ, per germline. With V trimmed by 4 bases and J by 4 bases, 5 bases remained unmatched. The CDR3 is made up of 14 amino acids. The sample consisted of PBMCs. This clonotype was sampled from a boy under 10 years old in good health and CMV-seronegative. This chain joins TRBV5-1 and TRBJ2-3; 8 bases align to TRBD1. The CDR3 loop is CASSPDRAADTQYF. CDR3 DNA sequence: TGCGCCAGCAGCCCGGACAGGGCTGCAGATACGCAGTATTTT.